These 15 T cell receptor beta chains share one sample of origin, sequenced in a study of cytomegalovirus exposure and HLA in healthy donors. PCR employed 60 Vbeta and 13 Jbeta primers. Profiled with immunoSEQ multiplex PCR; TCRdb holds only in-frame clones, not every one. The repertoire includes around 190,000 clones, around 73% of them detected once, and just under 3% sits in the top ten. The sample consisted of PBMCs. The receptors stem from a woman in her twenties or thirties in good health and CMV-seronegative.

The V call is TRBV30, the J call TRBJ2-5; D remains unclear. The germline V gene encodes CDR1 GTSNPN and CDR2 SVGIG (reference sequence). CDR3 length: 15 residues. Trimming left V 0 bases short and J 1 base short, with 12 bases between. CDR3 sequence reads: CAWSVIAVSQETQYF. CDR3 in DNA: TGTGCCTGGAGTGTCATCGCAGTGTCCCAAGAGACCCAGTACTTC.

The chain joins TRBV9 to TRBJ1-1; no clear D. V was shortened by 0 bases and J by 8 bases, with 8 bases between the two germline ends. Germline CDR1 SGDLS, CDR2 YYNGEE. The length of the CDR3 is 12 residues. CDR3 in amino acids: CASSVAGGEAFF. Here the CDR3 DNA reads TGTGCCAGCAGCGTAGCAGGAGGGGAAGCTTTCTTT.

The rearrangement links TRBV5-5 to TRBJ2-5, with 7 bases lining up with TRBD2. The junction had 5 bases not matched to a gene; V was cut back by 4 bases and J by 2 bases. From germline, CDR1 is SGHKS and CDR2 YYEKEE (reference sequence). The CDR3 loop spans 14 amino acids. CDR3 bases: TGTGCCAGCAGCATCCCGGGGGGACAAGAGACCCAGTACTTC. Encoded protein: CASSIPGGQETQYF.

This chain connects TRBV30 to TRBJ2-1, with 9 nucleotides matching TRBD2. Germline V lookup: CDR1 GTSNPN, CDR2 SVGIG (reference sequence). The V segment lost 2 bases and the J segment 4 bases; nucleotides outside the gene matches: 0. This CDR3 region has 13 residues. The CDR3: CAWSLAGYNEQFF. In nucleotides, the CDR3 is TGTGCCTGGAGTCTAGCGGGGTACAATGAGCAGTTCTTC.

The chain recombines TRBV5-6 with TRBJ1-2, with D uncertain. Between the trimmed V and J ends, which lost 1 base and 0 bases, there was a span of 10 bases. Germline V CDR1 and CDR2: SGHDT, YYEEEE. CDR3 length: 15 amino acids. DNA for the CDR3: TGTGCCAGCAGCTTGTGGAGAGAAACTAACTATGGCTACACCTTC. Translated, it gives CASSLWRETNYGYTF.

The V call is TRBV30, the J call TRBJ1-1; the D gene is possibly TRBD1 (5 bases). CDR1 and CDR2 from the germline V gene are GTSNPN and SVGIG (reference sequence). The CDR3 covers 14 residues. V was trimmed by 1 base and J by 0 bases, leaving 9 bases between them. The CDR3 DNA sequence: TGTGCCTGGAGTGCTGGGACTATGAACACTGAAGCTTTCTTT. Amino acid sequence: CAWSAGTMNTEAFF.

The CDR3 loop is CASTRLAGGLQFF. The CDR3 DNA follows: TGTGCCAGCACAAGACTAGCTGGAGGCCTGCAGTTCTTC. This rearrangement joins TRBV25-1 to TRBJ2-1; 7 nucleotides align to TRBD2. V gave up 7 bases and J gave up 12 bases; unmatched junction bases: 12. Germline V CDR1 and CDR2: MGHDK, SYGVNS. The CDR3 has 13 amino acids.

This clone occurred a few times. The CDR3 nucleotides read TGTGCCATCAGTGAGTCGGAGGCCAGCTCTGAAGCTTTCTTT. This encodes CAISESEASSEAFF. The chain recombines TRBV10-3 with TRBJ1-1; D is uncertain. Germline CDR1 and CDR2: ENHRY and SYGVKD. This CDR3 has 14 residues. V was shortened by 0 bases and J by 6 bases, with 11 bases between the two germline ends.

The genes are TRBV19 and TRBJ2-7; TRBD1 might be the D (6 bases). Germline V lookup: CDR1 LNHDA, CDR2 SQIVND (reference sequence). Trimming cost V 5 bases and J 3 bases, with 14 bases left between them. The CDR3 consists of 14 residues. CDR3: CASSLSQGYYEQYF. In DNA form, the CDR3 reads TGTGCCAGTAGTCTAAGCCAGGGGTACTACGAGCAGTACTTC.

There are a few counts of this clone. The chain joins TRBV10-3 to TRBJ2-7; D might be TRBD2 (6 bases). Trimming took 11 bases from V and 4 from J, leaving 18 bases between them. The CDR3 length is 13 residues. Germline-derived CDR1 and CDR2 are ENHRY and SYGVKD. CDR3 sequence: CASRGTSPYEQYF. The CDR3 DNA follows: TGTGCCTCCCGCGGGACCTCTCCGTACGAGCAGTACTTC.

The chain joins TRBV29-1 to TRBJ1-5; maybe TRBD1 (5 bases). V shed 6 bases and J shed 0 bases, with 15 bases lying between them. This CDR3 has 15 residues. Germline V gene data show CDR1 as SQVTM and CDR2 as ANQGSEA. CDR3 nucleotide sequence: TGCAGCGTAAGTCAGGGACTCCATAGCAATCAGCCCCAGCATTTT. Translation: CSVSQGLHSNQPQHF.

This clone came up a few times. This chain connects TRBV2 to TRBJ2-1; 8 nucleotides match TRBD2. The CDR3 consists of 17 residues. Germline lookup yields CDR1 SNHLY and CDR2 FYNNEI. J lost 7 bases, V lost 1 base, and 12 bases had no gene match. CDR3 in DNA: TGTGCCAGCAGTGAAGGAGGAGCGGGGGTTTGGAGAAATGAGCAGTTCTTC. Translated, it gives CASSEGGAGVWRNEQFF.

The V gene is TRBV21-1, the J gene TRBJ2-2; the DNA was not compared with TRBD1, the D call given in the table. TRBV21-1 is assigned pseudogene status. The CDR3 extends over 18 amino acids. Here the CDR3 DNA reads TGTGCCAGCAGCAAAGATTCGATGGACAGGCGATACACCGGGGAGCTGTTTTTT. Its protein is CASSKDSMDRRYTGELFF.

The chain joins TRBV18 to TRBJ1-3, with D possibly matching TRBD1 (6 bases). There are 16 residues in the CDR3. Deletions cut 3 bases from V and 7 bases from J, with 19 bases between. Germline CDR1 KGHSH, CDR2 LQKENI. CDR3 coding DNA: TGTGCCAGCTCACCCCCCGGGAGGGGGTTACAGAACACCATATATTTT. Amino acid sequence: CASSPPGRGLQNTIYF.

V is TRBV6-1 and J is TRBJ2-7; D remains ambiguous. This CDR3 has 12 amino acids. Germline CDR1 MNHNS, CDR2 SASEGT. Trimming left V 3 bases short and J 3 bases short, with 6 bases between. CDR3 nucleotides: TGTGCCAGCAGTGACAAATTCTACGAGCAGTACTTC. This encodes CASSDKFYEQYF.